This is a list of T cell receptor beta chains from one sample in a study of T cell responses to AZD1222 COVID-19 vaccine. Assay used: immunoSEQ multiplex PCR; TCRdb lists only in-frame clones, some missing. In the table there are around 140,000 clones, approximately 91% of which are singletons. Sample: peripheral blood, taken 28 days after the second AZD1222 dose. These TCRs come from an adult who received the AZD1222 COVID-19 vaccine. Each CDR3 is given with its conserved first and last residue. A D gene is named only where the DNA matches it firmly. Some rows mark clone size as missing; the rest say once, few, many or name a class of expanded clone.

DNA,CDR3,D,J,size,V
TGTGCCAGCAGTTACCTCCCGGCGACGCGAAAGACCCAGTACTTC,CASSYLPATRKTQYF,NA,TRBJ2-5,NA,TRBV6-5
TGTGCCAGCAGTCTACCCCGGACCTCAGGGTCCGAGCAGTACTTC,CASSLPRTSGSEQYF,NA,TRBJ2-7,NA,TRBV6-5
TGTGCCAGCAGACCCACAGGGCGCGGCTACACCTTC,CASRPTGRGYTF,NA,TRBJ1-2,few,TRBV6-5
TGTGCCAGCGTCTCTAGCGGGTCATACAATGAGCAGTTCTTC,CASVSSGSYNEQFF,TRBD2,TRBJ2-1,once,TRBV3-1/TRBV3-2
TGTGCCATCAGTGAGGCCTCGAACACTGAAGCTTTCTTT,CAISEASNTEAFF,NA,TRBJ1-1,once,TRBV10-3
TGTGCCATCAGTGATCAGAGGGGGACAGTTAACTATGGCTACACCTTC,CAISDQRGTVNYGYTF,TRBD1,TRBJ1-2,NA,TRBV10-3
TGTGCCAGCTCACCTGTATTGGAGACCCAGTACTTC,CASSPVLETQYF,NA,TRBJ2-5,NA,TRBV18
TGTGCCAGTAGTACCTCGGGCAGGGGGGCCGGGGAGCTGTTTTTT,CASSTSGRGAGELFF,NA,TRBJ2-2,NA,TRBV19
TGCGCCAGCAGGCAGATCCTCACGGGAGGGAACACCGGGGAGCTGTTTTTT,CASRQILTGGNTGELFF,TRBD2,TRBJ2-2,NA,TRBV5-1
TGTGCCAGCAGTCCTCGAAGGCAGGGGAATTTCTACGAGCAGTACTTC,CASSPRRQGNFYEQYF,NA,TRBJ2-7,NA,TRBV2
TGCGCCAGCAGCTTGAAACAGGCCGGTCGGGAGACCCAGTACTTC,CASSLKQAGRETQYF,NA,TRBJ2-5,NA,TRBV5-1
TGTGCCAGCAGTGAGGAAGGGGGCTTCAAAGCTTTCTTT,CASSEEGGFKAFF,TRBD1,TRBJ1-1,NA,TRBV2
TGCGCCAGCAGCACTGGGGGCCTAGCGGGAGAGGACAATGAGCAGTTCTTC,CASSTGGLAGEDNEQFF,TRBD2,TRBJ2-1,NA,TRBV5-1
TGCGCCAGCAGCACAAACCCCACTAGCGGCTCCTACAATGAGCAGTTCTTC,CASSTNPTSGSYNEQFF,TRBD2,TRBJ2-1,NA,TRBV5-1
TGTGCCAGCAGTTTAAAGGGAAGGCAGCCCCAGCATTTT,CASSLKGRQPQHF,NA,TRBJ1-5,NA,TRBV12-3/TRBV12-4
TGTGCCAGCACCTCAACTCCACTAGCGGTCTCCTACGAGCAGTACTTC,CASTSTPLAVSYEQYF,TRBD2,TRBJ2-7,NA,TRBV7-9
TGTGCCAGTTCTCTGGCTGGGGACGGAAACACTGAAGCTTTCTTT,CASSLAGDGNTEAFF,NA,TRBJ1-1,NA,TRBV28
TGTGCCAGCAGCCCAGGGACAGGGTGGGAAGATACGCAGTATTTT,CASSPGTGWEDTQYF,TRBD1,TRBJ2-3,NA,TRBV2
TGTGCCAGTGCCTCAGCGAACCCCCCCTACGAGCAGTACTTC,CASASANPPYEQYF,NA,TRBJ2-7,NA,TRBV19
TGTGCCAGCAGTCCTGAGACTAGCGGGATCAAAAACATTCAGTACTTC,CASSPETSGIKNIQYF,TRBD2,TRBJ2-4,NA,TRBV2
TGCGCCAGCAGCCAAGGATCCAGGAGCAATCAGCCCCAGCATTTT,CASSQGSRSNQPQHF,NA,TRBJ1-5,NA,TRBV4-1
TGTGCCAGCAGTGAGGCAGGGGGTGAAGCTTTCTTT,CASSEAGGEAFF,TRBD1,TRBJ1-1,NA,TRBV6-1
TGTGCCAGCAGTTTATTATCGGGAGCGAGCACAGATACGCAGTATTTT,CASSLLSGASTDTQYF,NA,TRBJ2-3,NA,TRBV27
TGTGCCAGCCCACCGGGCGAAGGGGAGCAGTACTTC,CASPPGEGEQYF,NA,TRBJ2-7,NA,TRBV21-1
TGTGCCAGCAGCGACCCTTTAGGACTAGAAACCTCAGGGGGTTACAATGAGCAGTTCTTC,CASSDPLGLETSGGYNEQFF,NA,TRBJ2-1,NA,TRBV9
TGTGCCAGTAATCAGTTTCGGAGCTCTGAAGCTTTCTTT,CASNQFRSSEAFF,NA,TRBJ1-1,NA,TRBV19
TGTGCCAGTCAATGGGGGACAGAAAGTTCCGATACGCAGTATTTT,CASQWGTESSDTQYF,TRBD1,TRBJ2-3,NA,TRBV3-1/TRBV3-2
TGTGCCAGCAGATGGGCTCGGGGGCCCCGGACAGCGGGAGGTACCTACAATGAGCAGTTCTTC,CASRWARGPRTAGGTYNEQFF,TRBD2,TRBJ2-1,NA,TRBV28
TGTGCCAGCAGTGAACGGGATAGAGAAAAACTGTTTTTT,CASSERDREKLFF,NA,TRBJ1-4,once,TRBV6-1
TGTGCCAGCAGCCCGGGACAGGTCACTGAAGCTTTCTTT,CASSPGQVTEAFF,TRBD1,TRBJ1-1,NA,TRBV7-6
TGTGCCAGCAGCCAAGCTACCGCTGGAAACACCATATATTTT,CASSQATAGNTIYF,NA,TRBJ1-3,NA,TRBV3-1/TRBV3-2
TGTGCCAGCAGTTACCGCGTAGCCTTAAGGAACGAGCAGTACTTC,CASSYRVALRNEQYF,NA,TRBJ2-7,NA,TRBV28
TGCAGCGTGCGAGGCGGGGGGTCCGATGGCTACACCTTC,CSVRGGGSDGYTF,NA,TRBJ1-2,NA,TRBV29-1
TGTGCCGGTCATAAACCCAATCAGCCCCAGCATTTT,CAGHKPNQPQHF,NA,TRBJ1-5,NA,TRBV28
TGCGCCAGCAGGCAGACTCCGGGACTTCCCACAGATACGCAGTATTTT,CASRQTPGLPTDTQYF,NA,TRBJ2-3,NA,TRBV23-1
TGTGCCAGCAGTTTATTAGCGGGAGGGTACTACGAGCAGTACTTC,CASSLLAGGYYEQYF,TRBD2,TRBJ2-7,NA,TRBV28